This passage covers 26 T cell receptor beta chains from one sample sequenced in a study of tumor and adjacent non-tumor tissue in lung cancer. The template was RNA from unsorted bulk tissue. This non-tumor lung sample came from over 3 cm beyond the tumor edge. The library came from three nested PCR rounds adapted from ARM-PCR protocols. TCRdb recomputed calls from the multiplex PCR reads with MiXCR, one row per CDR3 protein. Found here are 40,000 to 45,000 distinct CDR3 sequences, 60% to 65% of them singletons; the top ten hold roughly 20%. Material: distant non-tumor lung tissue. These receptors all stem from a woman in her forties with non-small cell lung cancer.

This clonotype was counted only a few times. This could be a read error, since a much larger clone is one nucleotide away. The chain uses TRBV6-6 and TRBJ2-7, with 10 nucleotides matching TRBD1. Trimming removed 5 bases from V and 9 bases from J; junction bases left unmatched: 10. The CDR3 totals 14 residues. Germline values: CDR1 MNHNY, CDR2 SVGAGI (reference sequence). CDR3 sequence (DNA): TGTGCCAGCAGTCCCCGGGACAGGGGCAACGGGCAGTACTTC. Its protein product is CASSPRDRGNGQYF.

CDR3 sequence (DNA): TGTGCCAGCAGCATGGGACAGAAGAGGCTGAACTATGGCTACACCTTC. It is translated as CASSMGQKRLNYGYTF. The genes are TRBV6-6 and TRBJ1-2; 7 bases agree with TRBD1. The germline CDR1 and CDR2 sequences are MNHNY and SVGAGI (reference sequence). This CDR3 has 16 residues. J was trimmed by 2 bases and V by 6 bases; bases with no gene match: 12.

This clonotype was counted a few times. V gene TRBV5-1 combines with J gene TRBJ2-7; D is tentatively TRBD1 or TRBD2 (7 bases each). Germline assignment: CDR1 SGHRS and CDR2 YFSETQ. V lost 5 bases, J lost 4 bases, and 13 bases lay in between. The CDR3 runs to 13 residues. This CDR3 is CASRGGDSYEQYF. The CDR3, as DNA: TGCGCCAGCAGAGGGGGGGACAGTTACGAGCAGTACTTC.

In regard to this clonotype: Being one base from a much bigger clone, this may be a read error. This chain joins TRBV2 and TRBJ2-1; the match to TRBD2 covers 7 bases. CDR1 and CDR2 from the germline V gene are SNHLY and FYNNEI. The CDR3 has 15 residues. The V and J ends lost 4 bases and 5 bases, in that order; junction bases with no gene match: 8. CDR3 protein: CASSALVGGNNEQFF. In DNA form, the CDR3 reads TGTGCCAGCAGTGCCCTAGTGGGGGGGAACAATGAGCAGTTCTTC.

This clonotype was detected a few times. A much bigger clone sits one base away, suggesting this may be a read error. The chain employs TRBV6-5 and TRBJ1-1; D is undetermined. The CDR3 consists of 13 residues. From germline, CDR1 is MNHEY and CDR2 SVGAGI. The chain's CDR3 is CASSYSKEREALF. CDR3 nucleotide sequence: TGTGCCAGCAGTTACTCCAAGGAGAGGGAAGCTCTCTTT.

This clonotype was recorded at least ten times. Here the CDR3 DNA reads TGCGCCAGCAGCCAAGAAAGTCGGACGGAGGTTTTCTTT. It translates to CASSQESRTEVFF. The rearrangement links TRBV4-1 to TRBJ1-1; D remains unclear. Between the trimmed V and J ends, which lost 0 bases and 13 bases, there was a span of 15 bases. The CDR3 spans 13 residues. Germline values: CDR1 MGHRA, CDR2 YSYEKL.

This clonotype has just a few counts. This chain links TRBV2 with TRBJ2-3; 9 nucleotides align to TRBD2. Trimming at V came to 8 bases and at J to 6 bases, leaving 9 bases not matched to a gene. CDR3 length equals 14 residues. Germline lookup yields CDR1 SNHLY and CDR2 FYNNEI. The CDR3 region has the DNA TGTGCCAGCGTCGCTAGCGGGGAATCCGATACGCAGTATTTT. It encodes CASVASGESDTQYF.

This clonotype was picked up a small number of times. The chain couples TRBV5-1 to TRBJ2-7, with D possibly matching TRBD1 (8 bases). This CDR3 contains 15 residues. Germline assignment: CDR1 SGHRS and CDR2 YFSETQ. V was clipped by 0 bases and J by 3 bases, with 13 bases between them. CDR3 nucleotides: TGCGCCAGCAGCTTGGACCACAGGGGGGGCTACGAGCAGTACTTC. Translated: CASSLDHRGGYEQYF. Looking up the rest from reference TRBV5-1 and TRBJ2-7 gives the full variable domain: KAGVTQTPRYLIKTRGQQVTLSCSPISGHRSVSWYQQTPGQGLQFLFEYFSETQRNKGNFPGRFSGRQFSNSRSEMNVSTLELGDSALYLCASSLDHRGGYEQYFGPGTRLTVT.

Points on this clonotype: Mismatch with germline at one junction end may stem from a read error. The CDR3 DNA follows: TGCAGCGTAAAGCTGACATTTCACAATGATCAGTTCTTC. It is translated as CSVKLTFHNDQFF. This rearrangement joins TRBV29-1 to TRBJ2-1, with D hard to call. The CDR3 contains 13 residues. Germline CDR1 SQVTM, CDR2 ANQGSEA.

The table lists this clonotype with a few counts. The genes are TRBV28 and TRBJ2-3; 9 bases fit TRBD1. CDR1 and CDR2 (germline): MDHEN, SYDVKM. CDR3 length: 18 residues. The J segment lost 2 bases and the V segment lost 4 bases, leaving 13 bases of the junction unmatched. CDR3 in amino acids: CASSSGTGSYTLTDTQYF. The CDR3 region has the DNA TGTGCCAGCAGTTCCGGGACAGGGAGCTATACCCTCACAGATACGCAGTATTTT.

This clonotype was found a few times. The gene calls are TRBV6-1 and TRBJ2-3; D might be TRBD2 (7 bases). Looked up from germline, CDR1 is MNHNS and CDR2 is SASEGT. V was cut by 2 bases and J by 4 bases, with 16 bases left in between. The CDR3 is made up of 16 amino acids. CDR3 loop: CASSEFAGASADTQYF. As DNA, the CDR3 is TGTGCCAGCAGTGAATTTGCGGGGGCTAGCGCAGATACGCAGTATTTT.

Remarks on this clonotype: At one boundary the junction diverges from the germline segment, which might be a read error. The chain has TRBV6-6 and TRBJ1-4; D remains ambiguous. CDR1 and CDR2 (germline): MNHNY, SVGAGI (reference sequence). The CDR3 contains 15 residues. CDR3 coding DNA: TGTGTCAGCGGCCGGCCTGGGCAGTTTAATGAAAAACTGTTTTTT. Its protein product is CVSGRPGQFNEKLFF.

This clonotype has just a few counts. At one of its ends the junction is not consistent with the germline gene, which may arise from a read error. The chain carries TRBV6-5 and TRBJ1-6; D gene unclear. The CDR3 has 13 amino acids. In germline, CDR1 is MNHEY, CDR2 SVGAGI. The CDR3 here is CVSSPRPFSPLHF. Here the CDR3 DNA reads TGTGTCAGCAGTCCCCGACCTTTTTCACCCCTCCACTTT.

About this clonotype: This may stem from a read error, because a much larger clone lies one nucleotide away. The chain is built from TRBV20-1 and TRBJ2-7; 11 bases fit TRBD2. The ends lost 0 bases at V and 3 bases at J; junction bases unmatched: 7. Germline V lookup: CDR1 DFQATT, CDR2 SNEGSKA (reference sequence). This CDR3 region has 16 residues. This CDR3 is CSARDALTSGNYEQYF. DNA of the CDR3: TGCAGTGCTAGAGATGCATTGACTAGCGGGAACTACGAGCAGTACTTC.

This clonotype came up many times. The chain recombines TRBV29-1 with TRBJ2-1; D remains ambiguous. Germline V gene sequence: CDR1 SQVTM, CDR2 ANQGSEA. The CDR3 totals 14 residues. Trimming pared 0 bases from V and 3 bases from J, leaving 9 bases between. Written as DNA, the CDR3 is TGCAGCGTTGAAGACCCTCGGAGCTACAATGAGCAGTTCTTC. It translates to CSVEDPRSYNEQFF.

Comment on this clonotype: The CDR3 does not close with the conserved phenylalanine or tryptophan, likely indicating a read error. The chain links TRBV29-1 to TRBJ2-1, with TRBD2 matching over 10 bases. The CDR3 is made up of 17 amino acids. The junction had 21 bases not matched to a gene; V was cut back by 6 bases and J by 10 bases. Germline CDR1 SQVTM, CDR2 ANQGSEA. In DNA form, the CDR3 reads TGCAGCGTGACCGGGACTAGCGAACGTTCGGCGGGTAACGAGCAGTTCCTC. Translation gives CSVTGTSERSAGNEQFL.

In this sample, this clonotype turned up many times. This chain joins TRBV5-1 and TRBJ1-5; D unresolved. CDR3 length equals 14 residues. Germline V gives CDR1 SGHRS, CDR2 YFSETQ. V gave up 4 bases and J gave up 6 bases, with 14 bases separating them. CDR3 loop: CASSAGLLGQPQHF. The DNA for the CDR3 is TGCGCCAGCAGCGCCGGCCTTCTGGGTCAGCCCCAGCATTTT.

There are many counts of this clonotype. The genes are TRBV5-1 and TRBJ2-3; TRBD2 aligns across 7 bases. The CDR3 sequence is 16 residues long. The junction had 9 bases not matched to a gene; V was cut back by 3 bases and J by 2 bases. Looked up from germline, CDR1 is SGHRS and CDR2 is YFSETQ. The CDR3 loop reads CASSWQGLSFTDTQYF. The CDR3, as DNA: TGCGCCAGCAGCTGGCAGGGACTATCTTTCACAGATACGCAGTATTTT.

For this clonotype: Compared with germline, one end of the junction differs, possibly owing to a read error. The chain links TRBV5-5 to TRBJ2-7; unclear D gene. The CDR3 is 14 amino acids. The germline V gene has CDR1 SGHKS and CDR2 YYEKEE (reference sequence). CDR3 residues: CANKPGSDSYERYF. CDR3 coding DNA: TGTGCCAACAAGCCCGGGTCAGACTCCTACGAGCGGTACTTC. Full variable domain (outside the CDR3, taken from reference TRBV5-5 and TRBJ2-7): DAGVTQSPTHLIKTRGQQVTLRCSPISGHKSVSWYQQVLGQGPQFIFQYYEKEERGRGNFPDRFSARQFPNYSSELNVNALLLGDSALYLCANKPGSDSYERYFGPGTRLTVT.

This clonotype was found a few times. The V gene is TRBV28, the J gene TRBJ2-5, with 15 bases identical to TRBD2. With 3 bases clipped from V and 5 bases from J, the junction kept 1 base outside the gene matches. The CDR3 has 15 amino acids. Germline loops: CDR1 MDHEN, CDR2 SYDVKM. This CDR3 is CASSFGLAGGETQYF. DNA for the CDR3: TGTGCCAGCAGTTTTGGACTAGCGGGAGGGGAGACCCAGTACTTC.

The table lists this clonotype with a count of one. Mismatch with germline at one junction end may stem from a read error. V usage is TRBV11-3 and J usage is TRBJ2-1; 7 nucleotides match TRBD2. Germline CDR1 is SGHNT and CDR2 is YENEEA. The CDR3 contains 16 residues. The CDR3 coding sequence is TGCACCAGCAGCGATCCGGGACTAACGGCCGACAATGAGCAGTTCTTC. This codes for CTSSDPGLTADNEQFF.

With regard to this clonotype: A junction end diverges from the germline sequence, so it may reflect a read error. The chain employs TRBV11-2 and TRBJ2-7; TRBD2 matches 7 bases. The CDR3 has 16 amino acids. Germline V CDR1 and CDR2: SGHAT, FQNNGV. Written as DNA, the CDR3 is TGTACCAGCAGCTTGACTAGCAGGCGGGGGAGCTACGAGCAGTACTTC. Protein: CTSSLTSRRGSYEQYF.

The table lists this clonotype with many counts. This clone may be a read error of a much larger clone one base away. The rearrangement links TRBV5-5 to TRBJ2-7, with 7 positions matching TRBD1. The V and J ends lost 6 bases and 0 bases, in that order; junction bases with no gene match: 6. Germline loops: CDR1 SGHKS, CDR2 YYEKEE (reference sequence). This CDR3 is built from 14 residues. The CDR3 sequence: CASNTWTGSYEQYF. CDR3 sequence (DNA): TGTGCCAGCAACACCTGGACAGGCTCCTACGAGCAGTACTTC. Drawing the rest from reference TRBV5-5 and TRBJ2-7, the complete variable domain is DAGVTQSPTHLIKTRGQQVTLRCSPISGHKSVSWYQQVLGQGPQFIFQYYEKEERGRGNFPDRFSARQFPNYSSELNVNALLLGDSALYLCASNTWTGSYEQYFGPGTRLTVT.

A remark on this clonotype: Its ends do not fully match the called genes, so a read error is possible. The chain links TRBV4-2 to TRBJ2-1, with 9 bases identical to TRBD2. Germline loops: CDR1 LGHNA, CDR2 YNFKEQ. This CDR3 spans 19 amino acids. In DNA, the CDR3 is TGTGCCAGCATCCAAGATGGGGTAGCGGGAGTAGGTTCTATCAATAAGCAGTTCTTC. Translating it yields CASIQDGVAGVGSINKQFF.

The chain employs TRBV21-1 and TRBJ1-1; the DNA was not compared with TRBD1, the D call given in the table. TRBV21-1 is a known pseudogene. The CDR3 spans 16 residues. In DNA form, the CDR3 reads TGTGCCAGCAGCCACAATATCAGGGTGGTGAACACTGGAGCTTTCTTT. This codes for CASSHNIRVVNTGAFF.

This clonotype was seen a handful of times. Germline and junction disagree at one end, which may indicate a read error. The CDR3 region has the DNA TGTGCCAGCAGCGTAGATAGGGCTAGTGGGAGGGGTGAGTTCTTC. The encoded protein is CASSVDRASGRGEFF. V and J are TRBV11-2 and TRBJ2-1; 7 positions agree with TRBD2. The CDR3 sequence is 15 residues long. Germline V gives CDR1 SGHAT, CDR2 FQNNGV.